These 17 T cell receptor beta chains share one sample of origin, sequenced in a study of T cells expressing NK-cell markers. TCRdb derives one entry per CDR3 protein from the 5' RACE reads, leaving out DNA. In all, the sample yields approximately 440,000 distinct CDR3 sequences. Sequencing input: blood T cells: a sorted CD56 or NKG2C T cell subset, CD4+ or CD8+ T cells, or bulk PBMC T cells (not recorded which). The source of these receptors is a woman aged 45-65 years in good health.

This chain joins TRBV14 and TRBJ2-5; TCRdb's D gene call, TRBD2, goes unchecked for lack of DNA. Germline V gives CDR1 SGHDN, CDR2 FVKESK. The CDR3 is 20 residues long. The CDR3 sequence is CASSQDGQPGLAGGWETQYF.

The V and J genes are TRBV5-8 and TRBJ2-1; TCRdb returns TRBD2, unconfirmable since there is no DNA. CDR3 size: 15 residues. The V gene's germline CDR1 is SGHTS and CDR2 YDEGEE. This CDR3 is CASSVPGLAFNEQFF. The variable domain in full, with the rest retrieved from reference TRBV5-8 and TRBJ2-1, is EAGVTQSPTHLIKTRGQQATLRCSPISGHTSVYWYQQALGLGLQFLLWYDEGEERNRGNFPPRFSGRQFPNYSSELNVNALELEDSALYLCASSVPGLAFNEQFFGPGTRLTVL.

The CDR3 spells CASSPVWGAREAFF. The V gene is TRBV6-2 or TRBV6-3, the J gene TRBJ1-1; the D call of TRBD1 rests on TCRdb alone, since no DNA is present to check it. The CDR3 sequence is 14 residues long. Germline-derived CDR1 and CDR2 are MNHEY and SVGEGT.

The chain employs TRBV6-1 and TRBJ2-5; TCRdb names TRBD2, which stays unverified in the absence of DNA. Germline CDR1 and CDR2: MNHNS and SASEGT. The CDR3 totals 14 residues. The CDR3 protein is CASSTGPVQETQYF.

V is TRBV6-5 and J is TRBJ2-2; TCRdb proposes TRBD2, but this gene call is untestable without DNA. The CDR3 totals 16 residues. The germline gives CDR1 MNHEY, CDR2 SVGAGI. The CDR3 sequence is CASSYSGGVGTGELFF.

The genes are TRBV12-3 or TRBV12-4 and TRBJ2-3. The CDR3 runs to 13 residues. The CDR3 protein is CASSADLADTQYF.

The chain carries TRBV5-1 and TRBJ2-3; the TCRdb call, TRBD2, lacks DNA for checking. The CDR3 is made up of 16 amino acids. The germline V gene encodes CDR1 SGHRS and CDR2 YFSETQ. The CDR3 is CASSLGLATGVDTQYF. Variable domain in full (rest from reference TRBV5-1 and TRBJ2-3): KAGVTQTPRYLIKTRGQQVTLSCSPISGHRSVSWYQQTPGQGLQFLFEYFSETQRNKGNFPGRFSGRQFSNSRSEMNVSTLELGDSALYLCASSLGLATGVDTQYFGPGTRLTVL.

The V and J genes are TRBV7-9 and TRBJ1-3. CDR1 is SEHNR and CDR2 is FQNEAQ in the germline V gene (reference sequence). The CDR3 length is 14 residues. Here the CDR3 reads CASSYTVSGNTIYF.

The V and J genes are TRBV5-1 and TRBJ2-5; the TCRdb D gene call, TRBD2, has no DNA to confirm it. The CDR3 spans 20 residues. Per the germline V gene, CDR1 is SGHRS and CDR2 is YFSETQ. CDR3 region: CASSFTSAGRWRSAQETQYF. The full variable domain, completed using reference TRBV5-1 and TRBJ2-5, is KAGVTQTPRYLIKTRGQQVTLSCSPISGHRSVSWYQQTPGQGLQFLFEYFSETQRNKGNFPGRFSGRQFSNSRSEMNVSTLELGDSALYLCASSFTSAGRWRSAQETQYFGPGTRLLVL.

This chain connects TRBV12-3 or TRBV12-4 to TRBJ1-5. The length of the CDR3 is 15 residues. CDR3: CASSLARQVNQPQHF.

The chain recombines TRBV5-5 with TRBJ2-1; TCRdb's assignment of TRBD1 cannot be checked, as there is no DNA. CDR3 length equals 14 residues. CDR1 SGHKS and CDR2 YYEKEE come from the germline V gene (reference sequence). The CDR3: CASSEGTGTNEQFF.

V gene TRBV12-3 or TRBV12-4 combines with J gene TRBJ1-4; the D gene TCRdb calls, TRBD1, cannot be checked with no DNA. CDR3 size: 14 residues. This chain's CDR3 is CASSPHRANEKLFF.

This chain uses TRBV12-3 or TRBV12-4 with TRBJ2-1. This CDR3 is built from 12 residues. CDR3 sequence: CASSVQWNEQFF.

Here the CDR3 reads CASRADISSYNEQFF. The rearrangement links TRBV5-1 to TRBJ2-1. This CDR3 comprises 15 residues. CDR1 SGHRS and CDR2 YFSETQ come from the germline V gene. Full variable domain (remainder filled in from reference TRBV5-1 and TRBJ2-1): KAGVTQTPRYLIKTRGQQVTLSCSPISGHRSVSWYQQTPGQGLQFLFEYFSETQRNKGNFPGRFSGRQFSNSRSEMNVSTLELGDSALYLCASRADISSYNEQFFGPGTRLTVL.

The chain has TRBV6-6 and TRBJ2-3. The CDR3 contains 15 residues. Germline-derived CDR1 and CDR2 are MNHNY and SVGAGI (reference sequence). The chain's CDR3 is CASRPGLAGTDTQYF.

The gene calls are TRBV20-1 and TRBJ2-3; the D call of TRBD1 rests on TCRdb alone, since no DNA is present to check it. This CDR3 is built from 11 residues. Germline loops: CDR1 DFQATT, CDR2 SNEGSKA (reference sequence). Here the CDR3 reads CSAPGGDTQYF.

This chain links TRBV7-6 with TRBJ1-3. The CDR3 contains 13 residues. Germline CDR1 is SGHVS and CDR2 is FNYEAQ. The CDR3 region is CASSRGKGNTIYF. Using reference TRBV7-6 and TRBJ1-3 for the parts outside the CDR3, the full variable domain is GAGVSQSPRYKVTKRGQDVALRCDPISGHVSLYWYRQALGQGPEFLTYFNYEAQQDKSGLPNDRFSAERPEGSISTLTIQRTEQRDSAMYRCASSRGKGNTIYFGEGSWLTVV.